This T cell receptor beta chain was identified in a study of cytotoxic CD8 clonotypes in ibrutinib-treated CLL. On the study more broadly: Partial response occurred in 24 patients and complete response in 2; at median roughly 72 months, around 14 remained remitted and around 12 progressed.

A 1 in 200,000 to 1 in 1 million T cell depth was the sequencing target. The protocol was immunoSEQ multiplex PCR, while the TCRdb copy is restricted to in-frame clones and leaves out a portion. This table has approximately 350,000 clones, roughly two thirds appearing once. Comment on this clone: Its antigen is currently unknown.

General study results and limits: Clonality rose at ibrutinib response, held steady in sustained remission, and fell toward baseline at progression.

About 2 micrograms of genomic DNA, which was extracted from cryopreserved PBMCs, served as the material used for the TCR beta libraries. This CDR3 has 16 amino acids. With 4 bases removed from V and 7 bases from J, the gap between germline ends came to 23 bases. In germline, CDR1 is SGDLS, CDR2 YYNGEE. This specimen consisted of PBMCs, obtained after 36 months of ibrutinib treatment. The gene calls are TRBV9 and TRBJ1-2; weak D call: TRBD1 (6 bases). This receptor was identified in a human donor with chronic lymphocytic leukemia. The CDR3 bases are TGTGCCAGCAGCCCCACCCCCAGGACAGTAAGGGGTGGCTACACCTTC. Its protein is CASSPTPRTVRGGYTF.